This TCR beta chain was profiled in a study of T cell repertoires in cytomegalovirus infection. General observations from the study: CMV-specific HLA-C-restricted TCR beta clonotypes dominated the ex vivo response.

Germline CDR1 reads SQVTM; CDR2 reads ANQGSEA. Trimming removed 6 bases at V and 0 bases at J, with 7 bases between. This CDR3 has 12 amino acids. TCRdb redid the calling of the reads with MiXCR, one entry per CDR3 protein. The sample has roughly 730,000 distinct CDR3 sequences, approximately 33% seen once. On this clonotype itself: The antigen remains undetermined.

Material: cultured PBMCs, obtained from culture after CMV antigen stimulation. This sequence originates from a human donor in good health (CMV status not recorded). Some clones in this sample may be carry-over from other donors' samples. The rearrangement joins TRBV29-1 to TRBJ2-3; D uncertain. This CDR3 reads CSVDTSTDTQYF. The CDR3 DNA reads TGCAGCGTCGATACAAGCACAGATACGCAGTATTTT.